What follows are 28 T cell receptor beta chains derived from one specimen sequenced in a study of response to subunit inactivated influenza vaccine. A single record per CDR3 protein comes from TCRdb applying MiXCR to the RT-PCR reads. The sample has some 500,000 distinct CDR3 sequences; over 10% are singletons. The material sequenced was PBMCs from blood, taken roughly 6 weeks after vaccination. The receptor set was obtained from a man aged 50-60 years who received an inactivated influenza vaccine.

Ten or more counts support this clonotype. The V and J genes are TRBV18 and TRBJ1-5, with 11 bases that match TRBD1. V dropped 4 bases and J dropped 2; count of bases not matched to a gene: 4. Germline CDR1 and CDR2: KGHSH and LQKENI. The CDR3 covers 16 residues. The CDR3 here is CASSRTGQGGNQPQHF. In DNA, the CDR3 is TGTGCCAGCTCACGGACGGGACAGGGGGGCAATCAGCCCCAGCATTTT.

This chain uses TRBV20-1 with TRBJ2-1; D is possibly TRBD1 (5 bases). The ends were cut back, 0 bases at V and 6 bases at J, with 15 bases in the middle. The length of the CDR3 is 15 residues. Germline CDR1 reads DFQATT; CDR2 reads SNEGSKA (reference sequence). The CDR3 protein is CSARDWYTGGNEQFF. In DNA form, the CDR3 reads TGCAGTGCTAGAGATTGGTATACAGGTGGCAATGAGCAGTTCTTC.

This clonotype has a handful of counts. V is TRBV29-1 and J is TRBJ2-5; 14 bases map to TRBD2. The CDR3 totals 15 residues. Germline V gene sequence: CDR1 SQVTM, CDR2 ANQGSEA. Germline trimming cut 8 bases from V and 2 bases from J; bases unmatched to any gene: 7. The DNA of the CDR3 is TGCAGCATCGGGACTAGCGGGAGCGAACAAGAGACCCAGTACTTC. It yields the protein CSIGTSGSEQETQYF.

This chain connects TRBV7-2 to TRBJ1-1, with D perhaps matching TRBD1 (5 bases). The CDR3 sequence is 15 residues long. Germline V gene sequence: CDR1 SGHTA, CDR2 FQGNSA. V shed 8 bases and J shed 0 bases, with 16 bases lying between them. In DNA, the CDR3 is TGTGCCAGCGCAACCGATGGGGCTGTGAACACTGAAGCTTTCTTT. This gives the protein CASATDGAVNTEAFF.

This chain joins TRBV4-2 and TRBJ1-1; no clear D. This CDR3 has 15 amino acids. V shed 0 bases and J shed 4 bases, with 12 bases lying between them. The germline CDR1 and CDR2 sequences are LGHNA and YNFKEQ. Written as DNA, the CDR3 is TGTGCCAGCAGCCAAGACCTCTGGATAGCCACTGAAGCTTTCTTT. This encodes CASSQDLWIATEAFF.

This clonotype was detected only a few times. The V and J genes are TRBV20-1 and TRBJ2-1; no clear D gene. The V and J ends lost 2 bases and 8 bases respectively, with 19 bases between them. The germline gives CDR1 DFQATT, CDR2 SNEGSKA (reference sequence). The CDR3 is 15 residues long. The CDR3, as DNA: TGCAGTGCTAGATTCGCGGCCCAGAGGTCAGATGAGCAGTTCTTC. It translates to CSARFAAQRSDEQFF.

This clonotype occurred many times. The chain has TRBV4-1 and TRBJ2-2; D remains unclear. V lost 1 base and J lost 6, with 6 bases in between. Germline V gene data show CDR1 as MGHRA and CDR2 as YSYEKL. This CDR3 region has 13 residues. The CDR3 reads CASSQGVAGELFF. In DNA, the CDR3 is TGCGCCAGCAGCCAAGGCGTAGCCGGGGAGCTGTTTTTT.

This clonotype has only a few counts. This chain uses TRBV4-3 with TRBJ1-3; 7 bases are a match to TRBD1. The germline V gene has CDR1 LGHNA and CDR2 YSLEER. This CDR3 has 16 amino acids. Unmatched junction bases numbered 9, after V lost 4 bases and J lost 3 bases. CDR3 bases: TGCGCCAGCAGCCTCGACGGGACAGCGGTTGGAAACACCATATATTTT. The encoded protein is CASSLDGTAVGNTIYF.

The CDR3 reads CASSELAGKYEQYF. CDR3 nucleotide sequence: TGTGCCAGCAGTGAACTAGCGGGAAAGTACGAGCAGTACTTC. The rearrangement links TRBV2 to TRBJ2-7; 9 bases are shared with TRBD2. Germline loops: CDR1 SNHLY, CDR2 FYNNEI. J gave up 4 bases and V 2 bases, and 3 bases lay outside the gene matches. The CDR3 is 14 residues long.

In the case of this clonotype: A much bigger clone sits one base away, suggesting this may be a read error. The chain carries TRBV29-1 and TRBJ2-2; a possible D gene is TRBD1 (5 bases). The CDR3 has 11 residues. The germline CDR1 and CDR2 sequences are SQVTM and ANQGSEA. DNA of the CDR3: TGCAGCGTACAGGACACCGTGGAGCTGTTTTTT. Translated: CSVQDTVELFF.

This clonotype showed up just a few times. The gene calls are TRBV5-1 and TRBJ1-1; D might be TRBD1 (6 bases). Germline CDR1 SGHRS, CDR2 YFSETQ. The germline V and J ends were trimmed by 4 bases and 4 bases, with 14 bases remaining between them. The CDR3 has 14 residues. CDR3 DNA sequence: TGCGCCAGCAGCCCCACAGGGTTGGCCACTGAAGCTTTCTTT. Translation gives CASSPTGLATEAFF. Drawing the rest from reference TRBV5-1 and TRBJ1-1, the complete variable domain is KAGVTQTPRYLIKTRGQQVTLSCSPISGHRSVSWYQQTPGQGLQFLFEYFSETQRNKGNFPGRFSGRQFSNSRSEMNVSTLELGDSALYLCASSPTGLATEAFFGQGTRLTVV.

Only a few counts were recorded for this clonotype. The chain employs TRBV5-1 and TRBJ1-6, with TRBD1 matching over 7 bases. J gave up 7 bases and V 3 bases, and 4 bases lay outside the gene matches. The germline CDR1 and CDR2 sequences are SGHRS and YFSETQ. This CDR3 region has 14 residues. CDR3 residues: CASSWDSVNSPLHF. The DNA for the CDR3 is TGCGCCAGCAGCTGGGACAGCGTAAATTCACCCCTCCACTTT.

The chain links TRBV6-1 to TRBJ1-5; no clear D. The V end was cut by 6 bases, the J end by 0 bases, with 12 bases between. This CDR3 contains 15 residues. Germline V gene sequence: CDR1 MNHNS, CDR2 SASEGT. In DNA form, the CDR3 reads TGTGCCAGCAGGAGGACGGCAGATAGCAATCAGCCCCAGCATTTT. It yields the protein CASRRTADSNQPQHF.

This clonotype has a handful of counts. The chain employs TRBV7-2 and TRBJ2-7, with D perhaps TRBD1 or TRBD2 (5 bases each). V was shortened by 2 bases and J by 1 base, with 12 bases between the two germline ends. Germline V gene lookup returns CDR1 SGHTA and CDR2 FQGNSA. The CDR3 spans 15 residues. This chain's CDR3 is CASSLYGTGSYEQYF. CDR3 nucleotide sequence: TGTGCCAGCAGCTTATATGGGACGGGGTCCTACGAGCAGTACTTC. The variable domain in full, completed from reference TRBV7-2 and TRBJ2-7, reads GAGVSQSPSNKVTEKGKDVELRCDPISGHTALYWYRQSLGQGLEFLIYFQGNSAPDKSGLPSDRFSAERTGGSVSTLTIQRTQQEDSAVYLCASSLYGTGSYEQYFGPGTRLTVT.

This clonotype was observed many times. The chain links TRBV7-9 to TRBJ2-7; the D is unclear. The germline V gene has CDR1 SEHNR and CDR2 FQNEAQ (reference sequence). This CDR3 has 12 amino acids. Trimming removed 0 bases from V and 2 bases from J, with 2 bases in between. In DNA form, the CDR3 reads TGTGCCAGCAGCTTAGCCGCCTACGAGCAGTACTTC. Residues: CASSLAAYEQYF.

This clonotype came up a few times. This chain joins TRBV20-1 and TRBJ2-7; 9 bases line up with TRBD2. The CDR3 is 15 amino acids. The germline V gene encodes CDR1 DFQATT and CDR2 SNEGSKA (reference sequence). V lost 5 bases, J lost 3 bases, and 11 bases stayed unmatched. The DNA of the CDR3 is TGCAGTGCTGGATTAGCGGGAGAGACGAGCTACGAGCAGTACTTC. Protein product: CSAGLAGETSYEQYF.

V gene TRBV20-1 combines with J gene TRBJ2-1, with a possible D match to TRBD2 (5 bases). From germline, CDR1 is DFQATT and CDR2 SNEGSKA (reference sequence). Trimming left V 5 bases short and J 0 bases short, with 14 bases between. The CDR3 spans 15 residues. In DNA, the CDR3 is TGCAGTGCTTCCGCGCGGAGGTCCTCCTACAATGAGCAGTTCTTC. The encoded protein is CSASARRSSYNEQFF.

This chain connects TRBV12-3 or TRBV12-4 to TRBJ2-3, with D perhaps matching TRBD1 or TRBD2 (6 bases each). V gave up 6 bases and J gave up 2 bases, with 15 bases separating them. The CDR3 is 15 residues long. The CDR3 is CASSRRGGYTDTQYF. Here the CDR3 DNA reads TGTGCCAGCAGCCGCCGAGGGGGGTACACAGATACGCAGTATTTT.

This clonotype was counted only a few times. Written as DNA, the CDR3 is TGTGCCACCAGCACAGGGGGGTCCTACGAGCAGTACTTC. Translated: CATSTGGSYEQYF. The V call is TRBV24-1, the J call TRBJ2-7, with 8 bases that match TRBD1. The CDR3 length is 13 residues. The V segment lost 7 bases and the J segment 1 base; nucleotides outside the gene matches: 2. Germline V gives CDR1 KGHDR, CDR2 SFDVKD.

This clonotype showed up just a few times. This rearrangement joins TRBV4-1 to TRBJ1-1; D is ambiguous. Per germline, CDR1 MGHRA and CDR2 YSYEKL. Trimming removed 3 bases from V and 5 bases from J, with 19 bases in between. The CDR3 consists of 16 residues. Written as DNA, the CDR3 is TGCGCCAGCAGCCAGGGTTGGAGCCCTCTGGGGACTGAAGCTTTCTTT. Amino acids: CASSQGWSPLGTEAFF.

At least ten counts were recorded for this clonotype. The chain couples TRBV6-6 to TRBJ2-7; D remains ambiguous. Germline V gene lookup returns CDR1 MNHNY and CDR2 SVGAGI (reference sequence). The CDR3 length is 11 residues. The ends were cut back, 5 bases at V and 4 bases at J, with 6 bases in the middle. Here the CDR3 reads CASSPKYEQYF. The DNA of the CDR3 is TGTGCCAGCAGTCCAAAGTACGAGCAGTACTTC.

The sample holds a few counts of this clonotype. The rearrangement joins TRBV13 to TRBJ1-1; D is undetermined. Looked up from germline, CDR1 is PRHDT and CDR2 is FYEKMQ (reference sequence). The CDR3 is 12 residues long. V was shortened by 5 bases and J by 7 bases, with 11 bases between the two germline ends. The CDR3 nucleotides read TGTGCCAGCAGCCGGGCGGGAGTTGAAGCTTTCTTT. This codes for CASSRAGVEAFF.

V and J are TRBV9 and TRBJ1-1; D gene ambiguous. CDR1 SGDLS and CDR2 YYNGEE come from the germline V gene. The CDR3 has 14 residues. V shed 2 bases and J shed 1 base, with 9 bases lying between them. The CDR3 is CASSVGASNTEAFF. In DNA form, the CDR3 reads TGTGCCAGCAGCGTCGGAGCGTCGAACACTGAAGCTTTCTTT. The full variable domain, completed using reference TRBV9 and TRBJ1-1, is DSGVTQTPKHLITATGQRVTLRCSPRSGDLSVYWYQQSLDQGLQFLIQYYNGEERAKGNILERFSAQQFPDLHSELNLSSLELGDSALYFCASSVGASNTEAFFGQGTRLTVV.

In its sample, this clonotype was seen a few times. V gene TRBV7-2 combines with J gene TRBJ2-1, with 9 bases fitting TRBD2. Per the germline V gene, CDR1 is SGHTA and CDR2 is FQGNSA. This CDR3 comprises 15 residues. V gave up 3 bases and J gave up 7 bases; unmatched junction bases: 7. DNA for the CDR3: TGTGCCAGCAGCTTGGGCGGGAGGGCCCGTAATGAGCAGTTCTTC. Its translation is CASSLGGRARNEQFF.

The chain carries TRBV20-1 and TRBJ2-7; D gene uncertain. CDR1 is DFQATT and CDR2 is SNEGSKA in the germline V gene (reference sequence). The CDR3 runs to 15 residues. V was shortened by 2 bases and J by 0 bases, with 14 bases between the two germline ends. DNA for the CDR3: TGCAGTGCTAGATCCCCCGGGTCGAGCTCCTACGAGCAGTACTTC. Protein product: CSARSPGSSSYEQYF.

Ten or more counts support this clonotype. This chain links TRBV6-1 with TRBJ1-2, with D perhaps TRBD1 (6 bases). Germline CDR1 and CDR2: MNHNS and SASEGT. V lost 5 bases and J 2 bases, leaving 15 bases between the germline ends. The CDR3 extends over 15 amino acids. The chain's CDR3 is CASSPKKTGNYGYTF. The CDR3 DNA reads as TGTGCCAGCAGTCCAAAGAAGACAGGCAACTATGGCTACACCTTC.

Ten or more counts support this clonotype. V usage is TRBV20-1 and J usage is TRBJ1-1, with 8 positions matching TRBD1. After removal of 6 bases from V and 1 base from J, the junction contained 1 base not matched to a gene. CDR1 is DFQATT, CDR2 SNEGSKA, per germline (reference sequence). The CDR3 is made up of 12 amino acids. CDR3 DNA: TGCAGTGCCGGACAGGGGAACACTGAAGCTTTCTTT. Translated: CSAGQGNTEAFF.

CDR3 DNA: TGTGCCAGCAGCTTAGGACTAGCGGGAGGGGGTAGGACCTACAATGAGCAGTTCTTC. It yields the protein CASSLGLAGGGRTYNEQFF. The chain joins TRBV11-2 to TRBJ2-1, with 14 positions matching TRBD2. CDR3 length: 19 residues. V lost 1 base and J lost 2; bases outside the gene matches: 7. Looked up from germline, CDR1 is SGHAT and CDR2 is FQNNGV.